The 26 T cell receptor beta chains listed next were all sequenced from one sample in a study of cytomegalovirus exposure and HLA in healthy donors. Sequencing used immunoSEQ multiplex PCR; TCRdb keeps in-frame clones, though not all of them. Among more than 100,000 clones listed, around nine tenths were seen once. Sequenced: PBMCs. Receptor source: a man younger than 40 in good health and CMV-seronegative.

The V gene is TRBV11-3, the J gene TRBJ2-7; a weak D match, TRBD1 (8 bases). Between the trimmed V and J ends, which lost 6 bases and 4 bases, there was a span of 16 bases. CDR1 is SGHNT and CDR2 is YENEEA in the germline V gene. The length of the CDR3 is 14 residues. In DNA form, the CDR3 reads TGTGCCAGCAGTCTCGGACAGGGAGGGTACGAGCAGTACTTC. Its protein is CASSLGQGGYEQYF.

V usage is TRBV25-1 and J usage is TRBJ1-5, with TRBD1 matching 7 bases. The CDR3 extends over 15 amino acids. CDR1 is MGHDK, CDR2 SYGVNS, per germline. The V segment lost 4 bases and the J segment 2 bases; nucleotides outside the gene matches: 5. Here the CDR3 DNA reads TGTGCCAGCAGTGGAGGGGGCGCAGGCAATCAGCCCCAGCATTTT. Its protein is CASSGGGAGNQPQHF.

This chain uses TRBV19 with TRBJ1-5; no clear D. CDR1 is LNHDA and CDR2 is SQIVND in the germline V gene (reference sequence). This CDR3 comprises 14 residues. Trimming removed 3 bases from V and 7 bases from J, with 13 bases in between. DNA of the CDR3: TGTGCCAGTAGTATTGGGCAGGATGGACAGCCCCAGCATTTT. It is translated as CASSIGQDGQPQHF.

V and J are TRBV11-2 and TRBJ1-2; D is ambiguous. The CDR3 loop spans 14 amino acids. Germline loops: CDR1 SGHAT, CDR2 FQNNGV. With 3 bases removed from V and 5 bases from J, the gap between germline ends came to 13 bases. CDR3 in DNA: TGTGCCAGCAGCTTCGAGAGGGCGCCATATGGCTACACCTTC. This sequence encodes CASSFERAPYGYTF.

V usage is TRBV6-5 and J usage is TRBJ1-1, with D possibly TRBD1 on 5 matching bases. The V end was cut by 5 bases, the J end by 0 bases, with 10 bases between. Looked up from germline, CDR1 is MNHEY and CDR2 is SVGAGI. The CDR3 extends over 14 amino acids. CDR3 coding DNA: TGTGCCAGCAGTCCCGAGACAGTGAACACTGAAGCTTTCTTT. Translated: CASSPETVNTEAFF.

V gene TRBV4-3 combines with J gene TRBJ2-3; TRBD2 aligns across 7 bases. CDR1 is LGHNA and CDR2 is YSLEER in the germline V gene. There are 14 residues in the CDR3. The V gene end was trimmed by 4 bases and the J gene end by 3 bases; junction bases not matched to a gene: 4. DNA of the CDR3: TGCGCCAGCAGCCCCGTGGGGGGGACAGATACGCAGTATTTT. Its protein is CASSPVGGTDTQYF.

This clone is medium-sized. The V call is TRBV6-4, the J call TRBJ2-1, with D unresolved. The CDR3 runs to 13 residues. Per germline, CDR1 MRHNA and CDR2 SNTAGT. Trimming removed 4 bases from V and 0 bases from J, with 4 bases in between. CDR3 residues: CASSAGSYNEQFF. Here the CDR3 DNA reads TGTGCCAGCAGTGCGGGCTCCTACAATGAGCAGTTCTTC.

This chain connects TRBV5-1 to TRBJ2-6; TRBD1 aligns across 9 bases. CDR3 length equals 16 residues. Germline V gene lookup returns CDR1 SGHRS and CDR2 YFSETQ. V shed 1 base, J shed 2 bases, and the junction held 1 base outside the gene matches. The CDR3 sequence: CASSLTGGAGANVLTF. The CDR3 nucleotides are TGCGCCAGCAGCTTGACAGGGGGCGCTGGGGCCAACGTCCTGACTTTC.

The V call is TRBV7-8, the J call TRBJ2-3, with 7 bases matching TRBD2. The ends lost 2 bases at V and 2 bases at J; junction bases unmatched: 7. CDR3 length: 16 amino acids. Germline V CDR1 and CDR2: SGHVS, FQNEAQ. The CDR3 here is CASSLRPSGNTDTQYF. The CDR3 coding sequence is TGTGCCAGCAGCTTAAGGCCTAGCGGAAACACAGATACGCAGTATTTT. Combining the CDR3 with reference TRBV7-8 and TRBJ2-3 gives the whole variable domain GAGVSQSPRYKVAKRGQDVALRCDPISGHVSLFWYQQALGQGPEFLTYFQNEAQLDKSGLPSDRFFAERPEGSVSTLKIQRTQQEDSAVYLCASSLRPSGNTDTQYFGPGTRLTVL.

This clone was seen only once. The chain uses TRBV18 and TRBJ2-2; 13 bases match TRBD2. This CDR3 has 19 amino acids. Germline V CDR1 and CDR2: KGHSH, LQKENI. Losses at the gene ends were 0 bases for V and 4 bases for J; bases not matched to a gene: 8. The CDR3 reads CASSPPGLAGILFTGELFF. In DNA, the CDR3 is TGTGCCAGCTCACCACCGGGACTAGCGGGAATTTTGTTCACCGGGGAGCTGTTTTTT.

The rearrangement links TRBV2 to TRBJ2-7, with TRBD2 identical over 7 bases. CDR1 is SNHLY, CDR2 FYNNEI, per germline. Trimming removed 7 bases from V and 6 bases from J; junction bases left unmatched: 3. CDR3 length: 11 residues. The CDR3, as DNA: TGTGCCAGCAAAAGGGAGGGCGAGCAGTACTTC. Translated, it gives CASKREGEQYF.

This clone was found once. The chain joins TRBV7-9 to TRBJ1-6; D might be TRBD1 (6 bases). This CDR3 has 14 residues. The V end lost 8 bases, the J end lost 7 bases, and 15 bases lay between the germline ends. Germline CDR1 and CDR2: SEHNR and FQNEAQ (reference sequence). The CDR3 bases are TGTGCCAGCGGTTTCTCAGGGGCCAATTCACCCCTCCACTTT. Amino acid sequence: CASGFSGANSPLHF.

For the CDR3, the DNA is TGTGCCAGCAGCTTACGTTACGCGAGAATTAACTATGGCTACACCTTC. Translating gives CASSLRYARINYGYTF. The rearrangement links TRBV7-9 to TRBJ1-2; D is unresolved. The germline V gene has CDR1 SEHNR and CDR2 FQNEAQ (reference sequence). Trimming stripped 2 bases from V and 1 base from J, with 14 bases between. The CDR3 extends over 16 amino acids. The complete variable domain, with remaining parts taken from reference TRBV7-9 and TRBJ1-2, reads DTGVSQNPRHKITKRGQNVTFRCDPISEHNRLYWYRQTLGQGPEFLTYFQNEAQLEKSRLLSDRFSAERPKGSFSTLEIQRTEQGDSAMYLCASSLRYARINYGYTFGSGTRLTVV.

The chain uses TRBV2 and TRBJ2-7, with D tentatively TRBD2 (6 bases). The germline V gene encodes CDR1 SNHLY and CDR2 FYNNEI. The CDR3 sequence is 15 residues long. Deletions cut 7 bases from V and 2 bases from J, with 18 bases between. For the CDR3, the DNA is TGTGCCAGCAAGCCCGATGGGGCGGGACCCTACGAGCAGTACTTC. This gives the protein CASKPDGAGPYEQYF.

The chain recombines TRBV2 with TRBJ1-1; D unresolved. The CDR3 runs to 12 residues. The germline V gene encodes CDR1 SNHLY and CDR2 FYNNEI. The V gene lost 7 bases and the J gene lost 6 bases, with 12 bases spanning the gap. The CDR3 DNA is TGTGCCAGCACCAAGGGAGGGCCTGAAGCTTTCTTT. Encoded protein: CASTKGGPEAFF.

The chain joins TRBV18 to TRBJ1-1, with a possible D match to TRBD1 (5 bases). Germline CDR1 and CDR2: KGHSH and LQKENI. CDR3 length: 15 amino acids. V was pared by 8 bases and J by 5 bases, with 21 bases between. Here the CDR3 reads CASRREGWGGTEAFF. The CDR3 region has the DNA TGTGCCAGCCGACGTGAGGGGTGGGGAGGAACTGAAGCTTTCTTT.

This clone occurred once. CDR3: CASSLVQGEGSETQYF. DNA of the CDR3: TGCGCCAGCAGCTTAGTACAGGGTGAGGGGTCAGAGACCCAGTACTTC. V gene TRBV5-1 combines with J gene TRBJ2-5; a possible D gene is TRBD1 (6 bases). The ends were cut back, 2 bases at V and 4 bases at J, with 18 bases in the middle. Germline V gene sequence: CDR1 SGHRS, CDR2 YFSETQ. The CDR3 is 16 residues long.

The gene calls are TRBV27 and TRBJ1-1; TRBD1 agrees at 7 bases. CDR3 length equals 13 residues. V lost 6 bases and J lost 5; bases outside the gene matches: 6. Germline V gives CDR1 MNHEY, CDR2 SMNVEV (reference sequence). CDR3 amino acids: CASRDRLGTEAFF. The CDR3 DNA sequence: TGTGCCAGCAGGGACAGGCTCGGGACTGAAGCTTTCTTT.

V and J are TRBV7-9 and TRBJ1-2, with TRBD1 matching 8 bases. Germline assignment: CDR1 SEHNR and CDR2 FQNEAQ (reference sequence). J lost 8 bases, V lost 7 bases, and 15 bases had no gene match. This CDR3 has 15 amino acids. CDR3 DNA sequence: TGTGCCAGCATCGGACAGGGCCACATACAAGGGGGCTACACCTTC. Its translation is CASIGQGHIQGGYTF.

The chain uses TRBV13 and TRBJ1-1, with no clear D. The CDR3 extends over 12 amino acids. V dropped 5 bases and J dropped 7 bases, with 11 bases sitting between them. CDR1 is PRHDT, CDR2 FYEKMQ, per germline (reference sequence). The CDR3 reads CASSGLTHEAFF. The CDR3 nucleotides are TGTGCCAGCAGCGGCCTTACGCATGAAGCTTTCTTT.

The chain recombines TRBV6-6 with TRBJ1-2, with D possibly TRBD1 on 5 matching bases. The CDR3 totals 14 residues. Trimming removed 0 bases from V and 8 bases from J, with 13 bases in between. Germline V gene data show CDR1 as MNHNY and CDR2 as SVGAGI (reference sequence). In nucleotides, the CDR3 is TGTGCCAGCAGTTACTCAGACAGCTCTACCGGCTACACCTTC. It translates to CASSYSDSSTGYTF.

This chain joins TRBV29-1 and TRBJ2-7; tentatively, D is TRBD1 (6 bases). This CDR3 spans 13 amino acids. Trimming removed 7 bases from V and 0 bases from J, with 13 bases in between. Germline values: CDR1 SQVTM, CDR2 ANQGSEA. CDR3 DNA sequence: TGCAGCGCCGGAAAGGGGGACTCCTACGAGCAGTACTTC. Translated, it gives CSAGKGDSYEQYF.

The rearrangement uses TRBV11-3 and TRBJ2-1; D gene uncertain. Germline lookup yields CDR1 SGHNT and CDR2 YENEEA. This CDR3 contains 12 residues. Between the trimmed V and J ends, which lost 1 base and 5 bases, there was a span of 3 bases. CDR3 region: CASSLVDNEQFF. In DNA, the CDR3 is TGTGCCAGCAGCTTAGTCGACAATGAGCAGTTCTTC.

The chain uses TRBV7-9 and TRBJ2-7; 14 nucleotides agree with TRBD2. The CDR3 runs 17 residues. The trim removed 5 bases at V and 9 bases at J, leaving 15 bases unmatched. Germline loops: CDR1 SEHNR, CDR2 FQNEAQ (reference sequence). CDR3 coding DNA: TGTGCCAGCAGCCCGCGACTAGCGGGAGGGCTCGCCCTACGGCAGTACTTC. This codes for CASSPRLAGGLALRQYF.

This chain links TRBV5-1 with TRBJ1-2; no definite D call. Germline V gene data show CDR1 as SGHRS and CDR2 as YFSETQ. Trimming shortened V by 1 base and J by 5 bases, and 9 bases separated the two germline ends. This CDR3 spans 13 amino acids. The CDR3 protein is CASSLNGWYGYTF. The CDR3 coding sequence is TGCGCCAGCAGCTTGAACGGGTGGTATGGCTACACCTTC.

This clone was recorded once. J is TRBJ2-7 and V is TRBV6-5, with TRBD1 identical over 11 bases. In germline, CDR1 is MNHEY, CDR2 SVGAGI. J was trimmed by 4 bases and V by 2 bases; bases with no gene match: 7. CDR3 size: 16 residues. CDR3 residues: CASSYASGTGGYEQYF. For the CDR3, the DNA is TGTGCCAGCAGTTACGCCTCCGGGACAGGGGGATACGAGCAGTACTTC.